One and the same sample provided the 13 T cell receptor beta chains below, sequenced in a study of blood T cells in healthy people across ages. A second PCR, run for roughly 7 to 11 cycles, used a sample-barcoded 5' primer plus a J-beta primer mix. TCRdb re-called the 5' RACE reads with MiXCR, one entry per CDR3 protein. The table includes around 780,000 distinct CDR3 sequences, around 50% detected once. The sequencing input was blood. These receptors all come from a middle-aged man in good health.

V and J are TRBV29-1 and TRBJ2-1; 10 nucleotides agree with TRBD1. The V and J ends lost 8 bases and 8 bases, in that order; junction bases with no gene match: 9. The CDR3 loop spans 13 amino acids. Per germline, CDR1 SQVTM and CDR2 ANQGSEA. The CDR3 nucleotides are TGCAGCTCGTGGGGGGACAGGGGCGATGAGCAGTTCTTC. Its protein product is CSSWGDRGDEQFF.

The chain uses TRBV5-1 and TRBJ1-1; D is uncertain. CDR3 length: 16 residues. CDR1 is SGHRS, CDR2 YFSETQ, per germline. V was pared by 0 bases and J by 3 bases, with 15 bases between. The CDR3 DNA reads as TGCGCCAGCAGCTTGGTTGCAGGCCCCGGGGACACTGAAGCTTTCTTT. It translates to CASSLVAGPGDTEAFF.

The rearrangement uses TRBV6-2 or TRBV6-3 and TRBJ2-7; 10 positions match TRBD2. CDR1 and CDR2 from the germline V gene are MNHEY and SVGEGT. V lost 5 bases, J lost 2 bases, and 6 bases stayed unmatched. The CDR3 runs 15 residues. Written as DNA, the CDR3 is TGTGCCAGCAGTCCGGGACTAGCGCGGACCTACGAGCAGTACTTC. It codes for CASSPGLARTYEQYF.

In its sample, this clonotype was seen a few times. J is TRBJ1-5 and V is TRBV7-8, with 7 bases identical to TRBD1. J lost 5 bases, V lost 1 base, and 5 bases had no gene match. The CDR3 runs 15 residues. The germline gives CDR1 SGHVS, CDR2 FQNEAQ. The CDR3 loop is CASSLDTGVDQPQHF. Here the CDR3 DNA reads TGTGCCAGCAGCTTAGACACAGGGGTGGATCAGCCCCAGCATTTT.

This chain uses TRBV7-4 with TRBJ1-4; 10 positions agree with TRBD1. This CDR3 spans 15 amino acids. V trimming: 5 bases; J trimming: 7 bases; junction bases outside the gene matches: 7. Germline V CDR1 and CDR2: SGHVT, SQSDAQ. The CDR3 is CASSPKTGGPEKLFF. DNA for the CDR3: TGTGCCAGCAGCCCCAAGACAGGGGGCCCTGAAAAACTGTTTTTT.

V gene TRBV20-1 combines with J gene TRBJ1-2, with a tentative D call TRBD1 (5 bases). Trimming took 0 bases from V and 4 from J, leaving 12 bases between them. The CDR3 consists of 14 residues. Per germline, CDR1 DFQATT and CDR2 SNEGSKA (reference sequence). CDR3 DNA: TGCAGTGCTAGAGATCGGGGACGGAGCTATGGCTACACCTTC. Protein sequence: CSARDRGRSYGYTF.

The chain links TRBV11-2 to TRBJ1-1; no clear D gene. V lost 2 bases and J 0 bases, leaving 7 bases between the germline ends. There are 14 residues in the CDR3. CDR1 and CDR2 (germline): SGHAT, FQNNGV. CDR3 region: CASSLLGMNTEAFF. DNA for the CDR3: TGTGCCAGCAGCTTATTAGGTATGAACACTGAAGCTTTCTTT.

This chain connects TRBV5-1 to TRBJ2-5; 10 nucleotides agree with TRBD1. The germline CDR1 and CDR2 sequences are SGHRS and YFSETQ. CDR3 length: 15 amino acids. Unmatched junction bases numbered 5, after V lost 1 base and J lost 5 bases. CDR3 DNA: TGCGCCAGCAGCTTGTCGGGACAGGGGTCGGAGACCCAGTACTTC. This sequence encodes CASSLSGQGSETQYF.

The chain is built from TRBV13 and TRBJ2-3, with 10 positions matching TRBD1. The CDR3 length is 14 residues. The V segment lost 5 bases and the J segment 5 bases; nucleotides outside the gene matches: 4. Germline V CDR1 and CDR2: PRHDT, FYEKMQ (reference sequence). CDR3 bases: TGTGCCAGCAGCGCCGGACAGGGGGTAGATACGCAGTATTTT. The encoded protein is CASSAGQGVDTQYF.

The chain joins TRBV7-9 to TRBJ2-1, with 11 bases fitting TRBD2. Germline CDR1 reads SEHNR; CDR2 reads FQNEAQ (reference sequence). J was trimmed by 8 bases and V by 3 bases; bases with no gene match: 9. This CDR3 contains 16 residues. CDR3 loop: CASSFLTSGGGDEQFF. CDR3 in DNA: TGTGCCAGCAGCTTCCTTACTAGCGGGGGCGGCGATGAGCAGTTCTTC.

This clonotype has only a few counts. The rearrangement joins TRBV2 to TRBJ2-7; a possible D gene is TRBD2 (6 bases). The germline gives CDR1 SNHLY, CDR2 FYNNEI. V was trimmed by 0 bases and J by 6 bases, leaving 12 bases between them. There are 14 residues in the CDR3. CDR3 protein: CASSEAAGSREQYF. The CDR3 bases are TGTGCCAGCAGTGAAGCGGCGGGAAGCCGCGAGCAGTACTTC.

V usage is TRBV6-6 and J usage is TRBJ2-5; D might be TRBD1 (6 bases). With 6 bases removed from V and 11 bases from J, the gap between germline ends came to 19 bases. This CDR3 region has 13 residues. From germline, CDR1 is MNHNY and CDR2 SVGAGI (reference sequence). The CDR3 coding sequence is TGTGCCAGCAGCCCTGGGACATCTCGAGGGCAGTACTTC. It specifies CASSPGTSRGQYF.

This clonotype came up a few times. The chain carries TRBV9 and TRBJ2-1; D could derive from TRBD1 or TRBD2 (7 bases each). The CDR3 spans 16 residues. The V end was cut by 3 bases, the J end by 8 bases, with 21 bases between. Germline V lookup: CDR1 SGDLS, CDR2 YYNGEE. Here the CDR3 DNA reads TGTGCCAGCAGCGCTTGGGAGGGGGCGACGAGGCATGAGCAGTTCTTC. This sequence encodes CASSAWEGATRHEQFF.